The rows below give T cell receptor beta chains drawn from one sample of a study of blood T cell repertoires in COVID-19. Some clones are missing from TCRdb's copy, which holds only in-frame ones; the method was immunoSEQ multiplex PCR. The table lists more than 300,000 clones, around 87% of them singletons. The sample taken for sequencing was PBMCs or T cells enriched from blood (not recorded which). The source is a middle-aged man in a cohort exposed to, infected with or recovered from COVID-19 (not recorded which). Both conserved end residues are part of each CDR3. D genes are given only for firm matches. Expanded clones get a size class; other rows say once, few or many, or leave the size out.

size: -; J: TRBJ2-5; V: TRBV7-8; D: -; CDR3: CASSLGIQGQETQYF; DNA: TGTGCCAGCAGCTTAGGTATTCAGGGGCAAGAGACCCAGTACTTC
size: -; J: TRBJ2-7; V: TRBV4-2; D: -; CDR3: CASSQDLGETYEQYF; DNA: TGTGCCAGCAGCCAAGACTTAGGGGAAACCTACGAGCAGTACTTC
size: -; J: TRBJ2-5; V: TRBV2; D: -; CDR3: CASSESPQETQYF; DNA: TGTGCCAGCAGTGAGAGCCCCCAAGAGACCCAGTACTTC
size: -; J: TRBJ2-7; V: TRBV30; D: TRBD2; CDR3: CAWSGQRTSGPTNLREQYF; DNA: TGTGCCTGGAGTGGTCAAAGGACTAGCGGGCCAACCAATTTACGCGAGCAGTACTTC
size: -; J: TRBJ1-2; V: TRBV30; D: TRBD1; CDR3: CAWSVKGARGYTF; DNA: TGTGCCTGGAGTGTAAAGGGGGCCAGAGGCTACACCTTC
size: -; J: TRBJ2-7; V: TRBV2; D: TRBD2; CDR3: CASSREGGYEQYF; DNA: TGTGCCAGCTCGCGGGAGGGGGGGTACGAGCAGTACTTC
size: -; J: TRBJ1-2; V: TRBV18; D: TRBD1; CDR3: CASSSSGTGNGYTF; DNA: TGTGCCAGCTCATCGTCCGGGACAGGGAATGGCTACACCTTC
size: few; J: TRBJ2-1; V: TRBV3-1/TRBV3-2; D: TRBD2; CDR3: CASRNVTSGEGDEQFF; DNA: TGTGCCAGCAGGAACGTGACTAGCGGGGAGGGGGATGAGCAGTTCTTC
size: -; J: TRBJ2-2; V: TRBV7-9; D: -; CDR3: CASSPPSLPGELFF; DNA: TGTGCCAGCAGCCCCCCTTCACTCCCCGGGGAGCTGTTTTTT
size: -; J: TRBJ2-7; V: TRBV28; D: TRBD2; CDR3: CASRTAGGLYEQYF; DNA: TGTGCCAGCAGAACAGCGGGAGGACTCTACGAGCAGTACTTC
size: -; J: TRBJ2-3; V: TRBV7-9; D: TRBD2; CDR3: CASSSGTSGMTDTQYF; DNA: TGTGCCAGCAGCTCCGGGACTAGCGGGATGACAGATACGCAGTATTTT
size: -; J: TRBJ1-5; V: TRBV6-5; D: -; CDR3: CASRPLNRGQSPQHF; DNA: TGTGCCAGCAGGCCCCTTAACAGAGGGCAATCGCCCCAGCATTTT
size: -; J: TRBJ2-7; V: TRBV4-2; D: TRBD2; CDR3: CASSQSGDEQYF; DNA: TGTGCCAGCAGCCAAAGCGGGGACGAGCAGTACTTC
size: -; J: TRBJ1-5; V: TRBV28; D: TRBD1; CDR3: CASSLGTGANQPQHF; DNA: TGTGCCAGCAGTTTGGGGACAGGGGCTAATCAGCCCCAGCATTTT
size: -; J: TRBJ1-6; V: TRBV6-5; D: -; CDR3: CASSYSGTEGSPLHF; DNA: TGTGCCAGCAGTTACTCGGGGACGGAGGGGTCACCCCTCCACTTT
size: few; J: TRBJ2-2; V: TRBV14; D: TRBD2; CDR3: CASSLGLAGELFF; DNA: TGTGCCAGCAGCCTGGGACTAGCCGGGGAGCTGTTTTTT
size: -; J: TRBJ2-1; V: TRBV15; D: TRBD2; CDR3: CATSVGEGSYNEQFF; DNA: TGTGCCACCAGCGTTGGGGAGGGCTCCTACAATGAGCAGTTCTTC
size: -; J: TRBJ1-2; V: TRBV30; D: -; CDR3: CAWSVQVNYGYTF; DNA: TGTGCCTGGAGTGTCCAGGTTAACTATGGCTACACCTTC
size: -; J: TRBJ2-7; V: TRBV2; D: -; CDR3: CASSRVHEQYF; DNA: TGTGCCAGCAGCAGGGTCCACGAGCAGTACTTC
size: -; J: TRBJ1-4; V: TRBV10-3; D: -; CDR3: CAISESQDRDEKLFF; DNA: TGTGCCATCAGTGAGTCACAGGACAGAGACGAAAAACTGTTTTTT
size: -; J: TRBJ1-2; V: TRBV7-9; D: TRBD1; CDR3: CASSQGGPSYGYTF; DNA: TGTGCCAGCAGCCAAGGGGGCCCTAGCTATGGCTACACCTTC
size: -; J: TRBJ1-2; V: TRBV6-5; D: TRBD1; CDR3: CASSLVEQGVFYGYTF; DNA: TGTGCCAGCAGTTTGGTGGAACAGGGGGTTTTCTATGGCTACACCTTC
size: few; J: TRBJ2-1; V: TRBV2; D: -; CDR3: CASSEQRAAEQFF; DNA: TGTGCCAGCAGTGAACAGCGGGCTGCTGAGCAGTTCTTC
size: -; J: TRBJ1-4; V: TRBV30; D: TRBD1; CDR3: CAWSPTGNGNEKLFF; DNA: TGTGCCTGGAGTCCGACAGGGAACGGTAATGAAAAACTGTTTTTT
size: -; J: TRBJ1-4; V: TRBV10-3; D: -; CDR3: CASGGTSEEKLFF; DNA: TGTGCCAGCGGGGGCACTAGCGAGGAAAAACTGTTTTTT
size: once; J: TRBJ1-2; V: TRBV4-1; D: -; CDR3: CASSQDRGLYGYTF; DNA: TGCGCCAGCAGCCAAGACAGGGGCCTCTATGGCTACACCTTC
size: -; J: TRBJ2-1; V: TRBV11-2; D: TRBD2; CDR3: CASSSGLAGVVEQFF; DNA: TGTGCCAGCAGCTCGGGACTAGCGGGAGTAGTTGAGCAGTTCTTC
size: few; J: TRBJ1-1; V: TRBV2; D: -; CDR3: CASSENIGRATEAFF; DNA: TGTGCCAGCAGTGAAAATATAGGGCGGGCGACTGAAGCTTTCTTT
size: -; J: TRBJ2-6; V: TRBV27; D: TRBD1; CDR3: CASSTTGAGANVLTF; DNA: TGTGCCAGCAGTACCACAGGGGCTGGGGCCAACGTCCTGACTTTC
size: -; J: TRBJ2-1; V: TRBV3-1/TRBV3-2; D: TRBD1; CDR3: CASSQGGTGLGEQFF; DNA: TGTGCCAGCAGCCAAGGGGGGACAGGGTTGGGTGAGCAGTTCTTC
size: -; J: TRBJ1-5; V: TRBV30; D: -; CDR3: CAWNYGDYSNQPQHF; DNA: TGTGCCTGGAACTATGGAGATTATAGCAATCAGCCCCAGCATTTT
size: -; J: TRBJ2-3; V: TRBV15; D: -; CDR3: CATSRDFTDTQYF; DNA: TGTGCCACCAGCAGAGACTTCACAGATACGCAGTATTTT
size: -; J: TRBJ1-1; V: TRBV5-1; D: TRBD1; CDR3: CASSFSGTENTEAFF; DNA: TGCGCCAGCAGCTTCTCCGGGACAGAGAACACTGAAGCTTTCTTT
size: -; J: TRBJ1-1; V: TRBV27; D: -; CDR3: CASRMSRAATEAFF; DNA: TGTGCCAGCAGGATGAGCAGGGCGGCCACTGAAGCTTTCTTT
size: -; J: TRBJ2-5; V: TRBV5-4; D: -; CDR3: CASSFQVSHQETQYF; DNA: TGTGCCAGCAGCTTCCAGGTCTCCCACCAAGAGACCCAGTACTTC
size: few; J: TRBJ1-3; V: TRBV7-9; D: -; CDR3: CASSPPPGTRSGNTIYF; DNA: TGTGCCAGCAGCCCCCCACCTGGGACACGCTCTGGAAACACCATATATTTT
size: -; J: TRBJ1-4; V: TRBV9; D: TRBD1; CDR3: CASSLGQGRTNEKLFF; DNA: TGTGCCAGCAGCCTAGGACAGGGGAGAACTAATGAAAAACTGTTTTTT
size: once; J: TRBJ1-5; V: TRBV10-3; D: -; CDR3: CAISEAGRFSQPQHF; DNA: TGTGCCATCAGTGAGGCAGGGAGGTTCAGTCAGCCCCAGCATTTT
size: -; J: TRBJ2-7; V: TRBV30; D: -; CDR3: CAWSVLQEPANEQYF; DNA: TGTGCCTGGAGTGTACTGCAGGAACCAGCCAACGAGCAGTACTTC
size: -; J: TRBJ1-4; V: TRBV7-2; D: -; CDR3: CASSLRSGGLGEKLFF; DNA: TGTGCCAGCAGCTTAAGGAGCGGGGGCCTAGGAGAAAAACTGTTTTTT
size: -; J: TRBJ1-5; V: TRBV4-2; D: -; CDR3: CASSQVSGVNQPQHF; DNA: TGTGCCAGCAGCCAAGTGTCAGGGGTCAATCAGCCCCAGCATTTT
size: -; J: TRBJ1-6; V: TRBV7-9; D: -; CDR3: CASSLVVNSPLHF; DNA: TGTGCCAGCAGCTTAGTCGTTAATTCACCCCTCCACTTT
size: -; J: TRBJ2-7; V: TRBV4-1; D: TRBD1; CDR3: CASSQRDRDYEQYF; DNA: TGCGCCAGCAGCCAGAGGGACAGGGACTACGAGCAGTACTTC
size: once; J: TRBJ2-2; V: TRBV11-2; D: TRBD1; CDR3: CASSRQGFSGELFF; DNA: TGTGCCAGCAGTAGACAGGGTTTCTCCGGGGAGCTGTTTTTT
size: -; J: TRBJ1-5; V: TRBV3-1/TRBV3-2; D: -; CDR3: CASSQGQNNQPQHF; DNA: TGTGCCAGCAGCCAAGGACAGAACAATCAGCCCCAGCATTTT
size: -; J: TRBJ2-7; V: TRBV29-1; D: -; CDR3: CSVGGSRGHEQYF; DNA: TGCAGCGTCGGAGGCTCCCGAGGTCACGAGCAGTACTTC
size: -; J: TRBJ2-7; V: TRBV5-1; D: TRBD1; CDR3: CASSLAPGQNYEQYF; DNA: TGCGCCAGCAGCTTGGCCCCGGGACAGAACTACGAGCAGTACTTC
size: -; J: TRBJ1-3; V: TRBV4-1; D: -; CDR3: CASSQDQAGRNTIYF; DNA: TGCGCCAGCAGCCAAGATCAGGCAGGGAGAAACACCATATATTTT
size: -; J: TRBJ1-1; V: TRBV19; D: -; CDR3: CASSIRTVSEAFF; DNA: TGTGCCAGTAGTATTAGGACAGTTTCCGAAGCTTTCTTT
size: few; J: TRBJ1-2; V: TRBV5-1; D: -; CDR3: CASRPNGKENYGYTF; DNA: TGCGCCAGCAGACCAAACGGGAAAGAAAACTATGGCTACACCTTC
size: -; J: TRBJ2-2; V: TRBV7-9; D: -; CDR3: CASSGEGNTGELFF; DNA: TGTGCCAGCAGCGGCGAGGGTAACACCGGGGAGCTGTTTTTT
size: -; J: TRBJ1-2; V: TRBV29-1; D: -; CDR3: CSVGLRERPNYGYTF; DNA: TGCAGCGTTGGGCTCAGGGAAAGGCCCAACTATGGCTACACCTTC
size: -; J: TRBJ2-7; V: TRBV6-2/TRBV6-3; D: TRBD1; CDR3: CASSPARTGGYEQYF; DNA: TGTGCCAGCAGCCCCGCCCGGACAGGGGGCTACGAGCAGTACTTC
size: -; J: TRBJ1-1; V: TRBV6-1; D: -; CDR3: CASSEGLETEAFF; DNA: TGTGCCAGCAGTGAAGGGTTAGAGACTGAAGCTTTCTTT